This T cell receptor beta chain was recorded in a study of blood T cell repertoires in COVID-19. Trimming removed 4 bases from V and 0 bases from J, with 12 bases in between. This CDR3 is built from 16 residues. CDR1 is LGHDT and CDR2 is YNNKEL in the germline V gene (reference sequence). TCRdb's table, derived via immunoSEQ multiplex PCR, lists solely in-frame clones and lacks some. The sample yields some 200,000 clones, 70% to 85% seen once. The sequenced sample was peripheral blood. The chain combines TRBV3-1 (or the pseudogene TRBV3-2) with TRBJ2-2; D is undetermined. The sequence was collected from a human donor in a cohort sampled during active COVID-19. This CDR3 reads CASSLRLNANTGELFF. The CDR3 DNA follows: TGTGCCAGCAGCCTCCGACTGAACGCGAACACCGGGGAGCTGTTTTTT.